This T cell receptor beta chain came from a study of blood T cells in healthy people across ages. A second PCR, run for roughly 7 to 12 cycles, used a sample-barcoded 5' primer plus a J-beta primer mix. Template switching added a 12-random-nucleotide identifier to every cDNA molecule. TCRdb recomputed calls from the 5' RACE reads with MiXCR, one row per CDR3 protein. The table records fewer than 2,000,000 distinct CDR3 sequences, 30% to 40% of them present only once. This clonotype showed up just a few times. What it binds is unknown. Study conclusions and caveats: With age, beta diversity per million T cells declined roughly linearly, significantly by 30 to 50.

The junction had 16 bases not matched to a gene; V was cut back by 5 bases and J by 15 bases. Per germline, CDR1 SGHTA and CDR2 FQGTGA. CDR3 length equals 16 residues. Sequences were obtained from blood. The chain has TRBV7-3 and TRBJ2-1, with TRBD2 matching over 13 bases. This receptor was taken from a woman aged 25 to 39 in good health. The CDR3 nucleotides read TGTGCCAGCAGCATACCACCGGGACTAGCGGGGCCCCGGCTGTTCTTC. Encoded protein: CASSIPPGLAGPRLFF.